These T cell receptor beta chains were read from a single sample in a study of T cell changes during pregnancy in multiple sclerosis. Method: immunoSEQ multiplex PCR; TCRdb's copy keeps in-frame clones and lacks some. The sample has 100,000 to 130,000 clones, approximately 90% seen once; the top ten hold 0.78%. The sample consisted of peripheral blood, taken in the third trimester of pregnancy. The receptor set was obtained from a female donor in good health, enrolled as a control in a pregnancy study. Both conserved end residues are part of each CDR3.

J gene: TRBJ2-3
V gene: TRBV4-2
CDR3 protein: CASSQEISGGPTDTQYF

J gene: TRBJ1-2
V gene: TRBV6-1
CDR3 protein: CASSEEPFSYGYTF

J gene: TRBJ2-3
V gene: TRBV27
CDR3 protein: CASSRDRVTDTQYF

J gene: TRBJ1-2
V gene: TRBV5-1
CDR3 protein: CASSGGQVNYGYTF

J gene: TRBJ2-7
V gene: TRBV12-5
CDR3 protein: CASGLVLTSARGYRQYF

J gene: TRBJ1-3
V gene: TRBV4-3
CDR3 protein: CASSQDSASGNTIYF

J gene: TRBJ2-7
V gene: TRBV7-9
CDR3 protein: CASSDGTGIAYEQYF

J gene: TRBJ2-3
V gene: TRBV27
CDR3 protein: CASSPDTDTQYF

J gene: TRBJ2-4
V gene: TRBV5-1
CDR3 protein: CASSLANAGLAKNIQYF

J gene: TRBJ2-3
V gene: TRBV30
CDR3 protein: CAWSMRGGKDTQYF

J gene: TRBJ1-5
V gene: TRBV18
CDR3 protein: CASSTGVSNQPQHF

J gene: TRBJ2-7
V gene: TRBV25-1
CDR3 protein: CASSAGNEQYF

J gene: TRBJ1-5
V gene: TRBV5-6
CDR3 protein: CASSSRWAGAGQPQHF

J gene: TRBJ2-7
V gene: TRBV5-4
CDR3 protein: CASSLRDRSYEQYF

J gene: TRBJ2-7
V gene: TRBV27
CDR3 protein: CASQRRTGQGAREQYF

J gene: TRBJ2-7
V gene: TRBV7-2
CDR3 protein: CASSLVAGNYEQYF

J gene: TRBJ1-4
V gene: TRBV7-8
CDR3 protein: CASTTRRETNEKLFF

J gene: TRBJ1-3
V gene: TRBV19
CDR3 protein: CASNPGRTGNTIYF

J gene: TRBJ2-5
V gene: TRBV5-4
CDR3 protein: CASSPDSGTGFRGETQYF

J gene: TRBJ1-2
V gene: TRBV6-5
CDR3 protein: CASSYADREAGYTF

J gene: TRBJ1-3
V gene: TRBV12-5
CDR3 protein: CASGLGGQGRNTIYF

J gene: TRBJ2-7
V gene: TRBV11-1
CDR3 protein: CASSLGEGVNTYEQYF

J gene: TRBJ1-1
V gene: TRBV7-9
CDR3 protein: CASSRSLNTEAFF

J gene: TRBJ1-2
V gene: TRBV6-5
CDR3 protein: CASTPGQGAGGYTF

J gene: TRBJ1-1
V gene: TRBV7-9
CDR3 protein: CASSLGGDNTEAFF

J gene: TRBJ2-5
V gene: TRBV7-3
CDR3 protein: CASSQTQGARETQYF

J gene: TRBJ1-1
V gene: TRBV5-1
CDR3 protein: CASSLGQVADTEAFF

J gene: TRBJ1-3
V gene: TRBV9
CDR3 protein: CASSVDVGGNTIYF

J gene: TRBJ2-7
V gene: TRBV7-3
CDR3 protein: CASSLSTDYEQYF

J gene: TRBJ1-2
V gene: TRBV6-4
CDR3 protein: CASSDGRQPRVYTF

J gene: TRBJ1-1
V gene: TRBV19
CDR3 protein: CASGRDRRTEAFF

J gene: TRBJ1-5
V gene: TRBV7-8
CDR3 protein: CASSWRRDRGYQPQHF

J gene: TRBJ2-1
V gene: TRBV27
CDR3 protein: CASSLSIRYNEQFF

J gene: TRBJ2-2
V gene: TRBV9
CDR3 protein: CASTPALAGTNTGELFF

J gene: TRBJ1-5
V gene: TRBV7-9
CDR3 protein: CASSIQGYDQPQHF

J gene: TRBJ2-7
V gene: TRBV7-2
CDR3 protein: CASSLQTAREDEQYF

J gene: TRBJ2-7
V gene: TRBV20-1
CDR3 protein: CSAREAYEQYF

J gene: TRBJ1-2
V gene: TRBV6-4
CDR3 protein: CASSASQGPGYGYTF

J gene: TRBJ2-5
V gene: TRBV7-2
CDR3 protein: CASSLITGRETQYF

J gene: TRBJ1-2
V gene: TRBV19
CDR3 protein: CASNSLQALNYGYTF

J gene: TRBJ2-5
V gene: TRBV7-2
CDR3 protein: CASSLLETQYF

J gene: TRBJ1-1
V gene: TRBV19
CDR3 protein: CASRVTGLNTEAFF

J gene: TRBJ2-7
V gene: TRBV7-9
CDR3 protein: CASSLTGVQYF

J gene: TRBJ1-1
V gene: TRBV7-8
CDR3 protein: CASSYSGYRVNTEAFF

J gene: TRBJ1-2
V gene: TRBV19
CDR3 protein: CASKNYPTAYGYTF

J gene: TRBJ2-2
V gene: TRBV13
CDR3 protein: CASRQGQLNTGELFF

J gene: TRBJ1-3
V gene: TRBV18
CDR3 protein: CASSPSNSGNTIYF

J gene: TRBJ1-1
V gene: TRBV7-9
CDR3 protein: CASSLADGGTEAFF

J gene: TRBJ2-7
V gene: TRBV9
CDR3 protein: CASSVTGKDEQYF

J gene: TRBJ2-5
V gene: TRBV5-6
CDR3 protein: CASSPGLAGGRETQYF

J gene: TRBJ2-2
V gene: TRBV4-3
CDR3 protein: CASSQDTPGSGAAGELFF